One sample yielded the 30 T cell receptor beta chains listed below, sequenced in a study of CD8 T cells in ankylosing spondylitis. Via MiXCR, TCRdb re-called the 5' RACE reads, giving one row per CDR3 protein. The sample includes hundreds of thousands of distinct CDR3 sequences, roughly 20% of them seen just once. Sequenced: blood, either unsorted or a sorted T cell fraction (not recorded which). The receptors come from a male donor with ankylosing spondylitis or in good health (not recorded which).

This clonotype was seen repeatedly, ten times or more. The chain is built from TRBV6-2 or TRBV6-3 and TRBJ1-4; a possible D gene is TRBD1 (5 bases). Per germline, CDR1 MNHEY and CDR2 SVGEGT. The CDR3 contains 11 residues. The CDR3 here is CAAGTTEKLFF. The CDR3 DNA reads TGTGCGGCCGGGACGACCGAAAAACTGTTTTTT.

In this sample, this clonotype turned up many times. The rearrangement links TRBV12-3 or TRBV12-4 to TRBJ1-4; 9 bases are shared with TRBD1. There are 15 residues in the CDR3. After removal of 4 bases from V and 3 bases from J, the junction contained 3 bases not matched to a gene. The CDR3 nucleotides are TGTGCCAGCAGTTATACAGGGGGCTCTAATGAAAAACTGTTTTTT. Translating gives CASSYTGGSNEKLFF.

The table lists this clonotype with a few counts. The V and J genes are TRBV5-1 and TRBJ1-1; possibly TRBD1 for D (6 bases). Germline CDR1 reads SGHRS; CDR2 reads YFSETQ. The germline V and J ends were trimmed by 4 bases and 4 bases, with 11 bases remaining between them. This CDR3 contains 13 residues. The CDR3 loop is CASSPDRSTEAFF. The CDR3 DNA is TGCGCCAGCAGCCCCGACAGGAGCACTGAAGCTTTCTTT.

V usage is TRBV20-1 and J usage is TRBJ2-3, with 8 bases fitting TRBD2. V dropped 5 bases and J dropped 4; count of bases not matched to a gene: 11. Per germline, CDR1 DFQATT and CDR2 SNEGSKA (reference sequence). The CDR3 length is 15 residues. CDR3 sequence (DNA): TGCAGTGCTTCCAAACCGGGACTAGGTTCAGATACGCAGTATTTT. It translates to CSASKPGLGSDTQYF.

This chain connects TRBV4-1 to TRBJ2-3, with a weak D call TRBD2 (6 bases). Germline values: CDR1 MGHRA, CDR2 YSYEKL. CDR3 length: 16 residues. Trimming left V 4 bases short and J 2 bases short, with 16 bases between. CDR3 loop: CASSPGGGAPTDTQYF. The CDR3 nucleotides are TGCGCCAGCAGCCCCGGGGGTGGGGCCCCCACAGATACGCAGTATTTT.

The sample holds a few counts of this clonotype. The rearrangement links TRBV19 to TRBJ1-6, with 8 bases that match TRBD1. V was clipped by 4 bases and J by 5 bases; unmatched bases: 1. CDR1 is LNHDA, CDR2 SQIVND, per germline (reference sequence). CDR3 length: 14 amino acids. The DNA for the CDR3 is TGTGCCAGTAGTACACAGGGGGATAATTCACCCCTCCACTTT. Translation: CASSTQGDNSPLHF.

This clonotype was seen ten or more times. This chain connects TRBV12-3 or TRBV12-4 to TRBJ2-5, with TRBD2 as a possible D gene (6 bases). V lost 3 bases, J lost 1 base, and 12 bases lay in between. The CDR3 sequence is 15 residues long. The CDR3 loop is CASSFVRGGQETQYF. CDR3 nucleotides: TGTGCCAGCAGTTTCGTTCGGGGAGGCCAAGAGACCCAGTACTTC.

In this sample, this clonotype turned up a few times. The rearrangement joins TRBV27 to TRBJ2-1, with a weak D call TRBD2 (5 bases). Trimming pared 6 bases from V and 7 bases from J, leaving 16 bases between. The germline V gene encodes CDR1 MNHEY and CDR2 SMNVEV (reference sequence). CDR3 size: 14 residues. DNA for the CDR3: TGTGCCAGCAGACGCGCAGAGGGTGTGAATGAGCAGTTCTTC. Encoded protein: CASRRAEGVNEQFF.

This clonotype was seen a few times. The rearrangement uses TRBV7-8 and TRBJ1-2; 7 nucleotides match TRBD1. Trimming cost V 5 bases and J 5 bases; bases outside gene matches: 11. The CDR3 has 15 amino acids. Germline V gene data show CDR1 as SGHVS and CDR2 as FQNEAQ. Here the CDR3 DNA reads TGTGCCAGCAGCCCCGGACAGGACTTCGCTTATGGCTACACCTTC. Protein: CASSPGQDFAYGYTF.

Regarding this clonotype: It is likely a read error, because the conserved phenylalanine at the end of the CDR3 is missing. The CDR3 protein is CSVGGRGTEAFL. The CDR3 nucleotides are TGCAGCGTAGGAGGGCGGGGGACTGAAGCTTTCTTA. This chain uses TRBV29-1 with TRBJ1-1; tentative D call: TRBD1 (5 bases). The length of the CDR3 is 12 residues. V was cut by 6 bases and J by 5 bases, with 13 bases left in between. Germline V gene data show CDR1 as SQVTM and CDR2 as ANQGSEA.

The J gene is TRBJ2-4, the V gene TRBV7-8, with 9 bases fitting TRBD1. This CDR3 has 14 amino acids. V trimming: 5 bases; J trimming: 4 bases; junction bases outside the gene matches: 3. Germline CDR1 is SGHVS and CDR2 is FQNEAQ. The CDR3, as DNA: TGTGCCAGCAGCATGACAGGGGGAAAAAACATTCAGTACTTC. This codes for CASSMTGGKNIQYF.

This clonotype was observed many times. The chain links TRBV12-3 or TRBV12-4 to TRBJ2-1, with unresolved D. CDR3 length: 12 residues. With 1 base removed from V and 8 bases from J, the gap between germline ends came to 6 bases. The CDR3: CASSLGGDEQFF. The DNA for the CDR3 is TGTGCCAGCAGTTTAGGTGGGGATGAGCAGTTCTTC.

This clonotype was seen many times. J is TRBJ2-3 and V is TRBV12-3 or TRBV12-4; no firm D call. CDR3 length equals 13 residues. Trimming took 3 bases from V and 5 from J, leaving 9 bases between them. CDR3 sequence reads: CASSFGHKDTQYF. Written as DNA, the CDR3 is TGTGCCAGCAGTTTCGGGCACAAAGATACGCAGTATTTT.

This rearrangement joins TRBV6-1 to TRBJ1-1; 8 bases fit TRBD1. Losses at the gene ends were 7 bases for V and 7 bases for J; bases not matched to a gene: 8. This CDR3 spans 13 amino acids. Germline V gene sequence: CDR1 MNHNS, CDR2 SASEGT. The CDR3 here is CASIDRGGGEAFF. CDR3 coding DNA: TGTGCCAGCATTGACAGGGGAGGGGGTGAAGCTTTCTTT.

CDR3: CASSLDRAGTADTQYF. CDR3 in DNA: TGTGCCAGCAGCTTAGACAGGGCGGGAACCGCAGATACGCAGTATTTT. The chain couples TRBV11-2 to TRBJ2-3; tentative D call: TRBD2 (6 bases). CDR3 length: 16 residues. The ends were cut back, 0 bases at V and 4 bases at J, with 14 bases in the middle. Per germline, CDR1 SGHAT and CDR2 FQNNGV.

The rearrangement joins TRBV20-1 to TRBJ1-2; 7 bases fit TRBD1. Germline CDR1 DFQATT, CDR2 SNEGSKA (reference sequence). This CDR3 comprises 15 residues. Trimming removed 1 base from V and 6 bases from J; junction bases left unmatched: 11. The CDR3 region is CSARARGGVWDGYTF. CDR3 nucleotides: TGCAGTGCTAGAGCCAGGGGGGGAGTTTGGGATGGCTACACCTTC.

This clonotype occurred once. The CDR3 nucleotides are TGTGCCTCCGGGGGCAGAGCGGTCCTTGACAATCAGCCCCAGCATTTT. This codes for CASGGRAVLDNQPQHF. V is TRBV2 and J is TRBJ1-5; D possibly corresponds to TRBD1 (6 bases). Trimming left V 11 bases short and J 3 bases short, with 23 bases between. Germline lookup yields CDR1 SNHLY and CDR2 FYNNEI. CDR3 length: 16 amino acids.

This clonotype occurred a few times. This CDR3 reads CSVPGAELNYGYTF. The CDR3 nucleotides are TGCAGCGTTCCCGGGGCCGAGCTCAACTATGGCTACACCTTC. The rearrangement joins TRBV29-1 to TRBJ1-2; tentative D call: TRBD1 (5 bases). Germline V gene sequence: CDR1 SQVTM, CDR2 ANQGSEA. The germline V and J ends were trimmed by 5 bases and 2 bases, with 15 bases remaining between them. The CDR3 has 14 residues.

There are a few counts of this clonotype. J is TRBJ1-2 and V is TRBV20-1; D remains unclear. Trimming pared 3 bases from V and 1 base from J, leaving 9 bases between. This CDR3 has 13 amino acids. Germline lookup yields CDR1 DFQATT and CDR2 SNEGSKA (reference sequence). CDR3 sequence (DNA): TGCAGTGCTAGGGTCACCTTTAACTATGGCTACACCTTC. Amino acids: CSARVTFNYGYTF.

V gene TRBV18 combines with J gene TRBJ2-7, with 8 nucleotides matching TRBD2. Per germline, CDR1 KGHSH and CDR2 LQKENI. V shed 3 bases and J 1 base; nucleotides not matched to a gene: 8. The CDR3 is made up of 16 amino acids. As DNA, the CDR3 is TGTGCCAGCTCACCTACTCGCGGGAGGCCGTCCTACGAGCAGTACGTC. Amino acid sequence: CASSPTRGRPSYEQYV.

V usage is TRBV20-1 and J usage is TRBJ2-7, with 8 bases lining up with TRBD2. CDR3 size: 15 residues. The ends lost 3 bases at V and 0 bases at J; junction bases unmatched: 7. CDR1 and CDR2 (germline): DFQATT, SNEGSKA (reference sequence). In nucleotides, the CDR3 is TGCAGTGCTAGGCCCGGGACTAGTCTCTCCTACGAGCAGTACGTC. Translation: CSARPGTSLSYEQYV.

This clonotype has more than one count but fewer than ten. The chain employs TRBV28 and TRBJ2-7, with D uncertain. CDR3 length equals 13 residues. Deletions cut 2 bases from V and 3 bases from J, with 8 bases between. Germline CDR1 is MDHEN and CDR2 is SYDVKM. Written as DNA, the CDR3 is TGTGCCAGCAGTTTAGACAACGGCTACGAGCAGTACGTC. Translating it yields CASSLDNGYEQYV.

The chain is built from TRBV6-1 and TRBJ2-3, with D possibly called TRBD1 or TRBD2 (5 bases each). V gave up 8 bases and J gave up 6 bases, with 18 bases separating them. CDR3 length equals 14 residues. Germline-derived CDR1 and CDR2 are MNHNS and SASEGT. CDR3 loop: CASANGARLDTQYF. CDR3 nucleotides: TGTGCCAGCGCGAACGGGGCTAGATTGGATACGCAGTATTTT.

The CDR3 bases are TGTGCCAGCAGCCAAGACAGGAGGAGCAGCAACTATGGCTACACCTTC. As protein: CASSQDRRSSNYGYTF. This chain links TRBV4-2 with TRBJ1-2; D unresolved. Between the trimmed V and J ends, which lost 0 bases and 2 bases, there was a span of 13 bases. The CDR3 has 16 amino acids. Germline assignment: CDR1 LGHNA and CDR2 YNFKEQ.

Of note for this clonotype: A much larger clonotype is one base distant, so this may be a read error. This CDR3 is CAGSLSVNTGELFF. The CDR3 DNA is TGTGCCGGCAGCTTATCAGTTAACACCGGGGAGCTGTTTTTT. The chain links TRBV11-2 to TRBJ2-2, with D unclear. Germline V gene data show CDR1 as SGHAT and CDR2 as FQNNGV. This CDR3 contains 14 residues.

This clonotype was detected only a few times. This chain uses TRBV6-1 with TRBJ1-2; D is unresolved. V lost 5 bases and J 5 bases, leaving 9 bases between the germline ends. This CDR3 region has 12 residues. Germline V gene lookup returns CDR1 MNHNS and CDR2 SASEGT. The CDR3 DNA reads TGTGCCAGCAGTCTCACCTCGTATGGCTACACCTTC. This codes for CASSLTSYGYTF.

This clonotype has a count of ten or more. The chain carries TRBV27 and TRBJ1-1, with D uncertain. The CDR3 totals 13 residues. Trimming cost V 5 bases and J 0 bases, with 7 bases left between them. Germline CDR1 MNHEY, CDR2 SMNVEV (reference sequence). CDR3 in amino acids: CASSPVLNTEAFF. Here the CDR3 DNA reads TGTGCCAGCAGTCCGGTCCTGAACACTGAAGCTTTCTTT.

This chain joins TRBV28 and TRBJ2-7; D may correspond to TRBD1 or TRBD2 (6 bases each). The CDR3 spans 15 residues. CDR1 and CDR2 (germline): MDHEN, SYDVKM. V was trimmed by 5 bases and J by 4 bases, leaving 18 bases between them. Here the CDR3 reads CASSTAGGDKYEQYV. The CDR3 DNA follows: TGTGCCAGCAGTACGGCCGGAGGGGACAAGTACGAGCAGTACGTC.

This clonotype was seen a few times. The chain links TRBV2 to TRBJ2-7; D is possibly TRBD2 (6 bases). The CDR3 has 14 residues. Germline assignment: CDR1 SNHLY and CDR2 FYNNEI. V lost 7 bases to trimming and J lost 2 bases, with 15 bases between them. CDR3 protein: CASNRGAPTYEQYV. Here the CDR3 DNA reads TGTGCCAGCAATCGCGGGGCACCCACCTACGAGCAGTACGTC.

CDR3 in amino acids: CASSQDPPPGLASYNEQFF. CDR3 nucleotides: TGTGCCAGCAGCCAAGATCCCCCCCCGGGACTAGCGTCCTACAATGAGCAGTTCTTC. This chain uses TRBV4-2 with TRBJ2-1, with TRBD2 identical over 10 bases. V shed 0 bases and J 1 base; nucleotides not matched to a gene: 9. The CDR3 loop spans 19 amino acids. From germline, CDR1 is LGHNA and CDR2 YNFKEQ.